Sequencing of this T cell receptor (beta chain) was carried out in a study of long-term antiretroviral therapy in people with HIV. Regarding the study as a whole: The study found narrower CDR3 length ranges in HIV repertoires than in controls. Pre-ART clonal expansion yielded clones that dominated the repertoire at all time points. The study found that diversity rose after ART but stayed below transplant donor controls. The study lacked data on ART adherence, viral resistance or therapy changes.

Note on this clone: Its target is unknown.

With survey level as its setting, the immunoSEQ assay was v3.0. Data came from immunoSEQ multiplex PCR; TCRdb stores just in-frame clones and leaves some out. This sample has some 18,000 clones, with about 87% found just once. Sequenced here: unsorted PBMCs, sampled 2.1 years after starting antiretroviral therapy. This TCR derives from a man between 18 and 29 years old with HIV.

As DNA, the CDR3 is TGCGCCAGCAGCCCAGGGTCGTACCAAGAGACCCAGTACTTC. As protein: CASSPGSYQETQYF. This chain connects TRBV5-1 to TRBJ2-5; possibly TRBD1 for D (5 bases). This CDR3 comprises 14 residues. The germline V gene encodes CDR1 SGHRS and CDR2 YFSETQ. Between the trimmed V and J ends, which lost 4 bases and 0 bases, there was a span of 10 bases. Filled out from reference TRBV5-1 and TRBJ2-5, the complete variable domain reads KAGVTQTPRYLIKTRGQQVTLSCSPISGHRSVSWYQQTPGQGLQFLFEYFSETQRNKGNFPGRFSGRQFSNSRSEMNVSTLELGDSALYLCASSPGSYQETQYFGPGTRLLVL.